One sample yielded the 9 T cell receptor beta chains listed below, sequenced in a study of control samples from healthy donors and cancer patients. The assay was immunoSEQ multiplex PCR, and TCRdb's table has in-frame clones only and misses some. The sample shows tens of thousands of clones, approximately 95% of them seen only once. Input material: blood. All receptors come from a woman aged 25 to 39 in good health.

The gene calls are TRBV7-9 and TRBJ1-5; D not resolved. The CDR3 loop spans 12 amino acids. CDR1 SEHNR and CDR2 FQNEAQ come from the germline V gene (reference sequence). V was trimmed by 5 bases and J by 7 bases, leaving 9 bases between them. The CDR3 is CASSRSDQPQHF. DNA for the CDR3: TGTGCCAGCAGCCGTAGCGACCAGCCCCAGCATTTT.

The V and J genes are TRBV29-1 and TRBJ2-5; 9 bases line up with TRBD1. Germline V lookup: CDR1 SQVTM, CDR2 ANQGSEA. This CDR3 spans 13 amino acids. After removal of 5 bases from V and 5 bases from J, the junction contained 6 bases not matched to a gene. CDR3 sequence: CSVLQGTGETQYF. The CDR3, as DNA: TGCAGCGTTTTACAGGGGACAGGGGAGACCCAGTACTTC.

The chain employs TRBV7-2 and TRBJ2-7; D possibly corresponds to TRBD1 (5 bases). From germline, CDR1 is SGHTA and CDR2 FQGNSA. The CDR3 runs to 14 residues. Trimming cost V 8 bases and J 2 bases, with 16 bases left between them. The CDR3 reads CASSPRGYTYEQYF. Here the CDR3 DNA reads TGTGCCAGCTCACCTAGGGGCTATACCTACGAGCAGTACTTC.

The chain carries TRBV7-9 and TRBJ1-1; no reliable D call. The ends were cut back, 1 base at V and 10 bases at J, with 10 bases in the middle. This CDR3 has 12 residues. Germline CDR1 is SEHNR and CDR2 is FQNEAQ (reference sequence). The CDR3 protein is CASSLGWEGAFF. CDR3 DNA sequence: TGTGCCAGCAGCTTAGGGTGGGAAGGAGCTTTCTTT.

This chain uses TRBV2 with TRBJ1-1, with D hard to call. Germline-derived CDR1 and CDR2 are SNHLY and FYNNEI. This CDR3 has 16 residues. V gave up 4 bases and J gave up 4 bases, with 19 bases separating them. The CDR3 sequence is CASSVTSGMRATEAFF. In nucleotides, the CDR3 is TGTGCCAGCAGTGTAACTTCCGGGATGAGGGCCACTGAAGCTTTCTTT.

This chain connects TRBV13 to TRBJ2-3; TRBD2 is a possible D gene (6 bases). V was trimmed by 10 bases and J by 2 bases, leaving 16 bases between them. Germline values: CDR1 PRHDT, CDR2 FYEKMQ (reference sequence). This CDR3 region has 14 residues. The CDR3 reads CATKEGGITDTQYF. In nucleotides, the CDR3 is TGTGCCACCAAGGAGGGCGGGATCACAGATACGCAGTATTTT.

V is TRBV7-3 and J is TRBJ2-7; D may be TRBD2 (6 bases). The CDR3 contains 15 residues. Trimming took 1 base from V and 3 from J, leaving 13 bases between them. The germline V gene has CDR1 SGHTA and CDR2 FQGTGA. The CDR3 region is CASSLSGAADYEQYF. CDR3 nucleotides: TGTGCCAGCAGCTTAAGCGGGGCGGCCGACTACGAGCAGTACTTC.

The V call is TRBV5-1, the J call TRBJ2-3; 8 bases are shared with TRBD1. V shed 2 bases, J shed 3 bases, and the junction held 8 bases outside the gene matches. This CDR3 is 16 amino acids long. Germline V gene data show CDR1 as SGHRS and CDR2 as YFSETQ. The CDR3: CASSFQGARGTDTQYF. The CDR3 coding sequence is TGCGCCAGCAGCTTTCAGGGGGCTCGAGGGACAGATACGCAGTATTTT.

This chain links TRBV7-9 with TRBJ2-2; TRBD1 agrees at 8 bases. Trimming removed 6 bases from V and 6 bases from J; junction bases left unmatched: 6. CDR1 is SEHNR and CDR2 is FQNEAQ in the germline V gene (reference sequence). There are 14 residues in the CDR3. The CDR3 DNA reads as TGTGCCAGCAGTCAAAGACAGGGGCCCGGGGAGCTGTTTTTT. Translation: CASSQRQGPGELFF. Filled out from reference TRBV7-9 and TRBJ2-2, the complete variable domain reads DTGVSQNPRHKITKRGQNVTFRCDPISEHNRLYWYRQTLGQGPEFLTYFQNEAQLEKSRLLSDRFSAERPKGSFSTLEIQRTEQGDSAMYLCASSQRQGPGELFFGEGSRLTVL.